These T cell receptor beta chains were read from a single sample in a study of cytomegalovirus exposure and HLA in healthy donors. Sequencing used immunoSEQ multiplex PCR; TCRdb keeps in-frame clones, though not all of them. The sample has about 200,000 clones. Input material: PBMCs. These TCRs come from a boy under 18 in good health and CMV-seronegative. Both conserved end residues are part of each CDR3. D genes are given only for firm matches.

d_gene	len	v_gene	j_gene	CDR3nt	CDR3aa
NA	14	TRBV7-6	TRBJ1-1	TGTGCCAGCAGCTGGGGAACAGGGTCCACTGAAGCTTTCTTT	CASSWGTGSTEAFF
NA	12	TRBV21-1	TRBJ1-2	TGTGCCAGCAGCCGAGGGGAGGGGAGCTACACCTTC	CASSRGEGSYTF
NA	15	TRBV13	TRBJ1-1	TGTGCCAGCAGCTTAAACAGGGACGTGAACACTGAAGCTTTCTTT	CASSLNRDVNTEAFF
TRBD2	14	TRBV6-5	TRBJ2-2	TGTGCCAGCAGGAGCGGGGGGGCCCCCGGGGAGCTGTTTTTT	CASRSGGAPGELFF
NA	16	TRBV9	TRBJ1-1	TGTGCCAGCAGCCGAAATACCGGGACATCGAACACTGAAGCTTTCTTT	CASSRNTGTSNTEAFF
NA	15	TRBV4-3	TRBJ1-3	TGCGCCAGCAGCCAAGATCGAAGCGGCGGAAACACCATATATTTT	CASSQDRSGGNTIYF
NA	14	TRBV7-9	TRBJ1-6	TGTGCCAGCAGCTCTGGACTGTATAATTCACCCCTCCACTTT	CASSSGLYNSPLHF
TRBD2	17	TRBV9	TRBJ2-2	TGTGCCAGCAGCGTAGCAGCCGGGGGGGCCGATGCCGGGGAGCTGTTTTTT	CASSVAAGGADAGELFF
TRBD2	16	TRBV5-1	TRBJ2-2	TGCGCCAGCAGCGGAACTAGCGGCCCGAACACCGGGGAGCTGTTTTTT	CASSGTSGPNTGELFF
NA	13	TRBV6-1	TRBJ1-2	TGTGCCAGCAGGGCCCAAGGAGGGCATGGCTACACCTTC	CASRAQGGHGYTF
NA	15	TRBV29-1	TRBJ2-1	TGCAGCGTTGAAGATTTCCGGGGAAGCAACAATGAGCAGTTCTTC	CSVEDFRGSNNEQFF
NA	13	TRBV6-1	TRBJ2-5	TGTGCCAGCAGGCGACCGGGTCAAGAGACCCAGTACTTC	CASRRPGQETQYF
TRBD1	15	TRBV13	TRBJ2-5	TGTGCCAGCAGCTTAGCGCGACAGGGGCGAGAGACCCAGTACTTC	CASSLARQGRETQYF
NA	15	TRBV4-2	TRBJ2-7	TGTGCCAGCAGCCAAGCTCCAGGGGACACCTACGAGCAGTACTTC	CASSQAPGDTYEQYF
NA	14	TRBV6-5	TRBJ2-2	TGTGCCAGCTGTTTTCGGGGAGACACCGGGGAGCTGTTTTTT	CASCFRGDTGELFF
NA	15	TRBV25-1	TRBJ1-4	TGTGCCAGCAGTAACCCCAGGGGAGGGAATGAAAAACTGTTTTTT	CASSNPRGGNEKLFF
NA	15	TRBV9	TRBJ1-4	TGTGCCAGCAGCGTAGAGGGGGGGCGAGATGAAAAACTGTTTTTT	CASSVEGGRDEKLFF
NA	14	TRBV7-6	TRBJ1-6	TGTGCCAGCAGCTTATTTCAGAATAATTCACCCCTCCACTTT	CASSLFQNNSPLHF
NA	15	TRBV5-4	TRBJ2-2	TGTGCCAGCAGCCCCGAGGTGGGAGACACCGGGGAGCTGTTTTTT	CASSPEVGDTGELFF
NA	14	TRBV28	TRBJ2-2	TGTGCCAGCAGTTTAGTACAAAACACCGGGGAGCTGTTTTTT	CASSLVQNTGELFF